This entry concerns a single TCR beta chain. No antigen is known for it. The V segment lost 2 bases and the J segment 6 bases; nucleotides outside the gene matches: 7. Germline V gives CDR1 KGHSH, CDR2 LQKENI. The CDR3 totals 14 residues. These data originate in a study of cytomegalovirus exposure and HLA in healthy donors. General study findings and limits: Clusters of TCRs from the first cohort tended to co-occur in the 120 validation repertoires (as a later analysis found). 150 or so TCR beta chains were listed as cytomegalovirus-associated.

The protocol was immunoSEQ multiplex PCR, while the TCRdb copy is restricted to in-frame clones and leaves out a portion. The sample holds about 160,000 clones, just under 90% seen once. Sequencing input: PBMCs. The source of this sequence is a woman younger than 30 in good health and CMV-seropositive. The chain carries TRBV18 and TRBJ2-7; 7 bases align to TRBD1. The CDR3 DNA follows: TGTGCCAGCTCACCAGACAGGGCGAGGGGCGAGCAGTACTTC. Its protein is CASSPDRARGEQYF.